This T cell receptor (beta chain) was sequenced during a study of technical replicates of blood from a few donors. Libraries were prepared by immunoSEQ multiplex PCR; TCRdb keeps only in-frame clonotypes and omits some of them. The sample records about 88,000 clones, approximately 94% being singletons. The table lists this clone with a few counts. The sample taken for sequencing was T cells isolated from PBMCs. This TCR derives from a human donor in good health.

As DNA, the CDR3 is TGTGCCAGTCTACAGGGGGCGGACGGCTACACCTTC. It translates to CASLQGADGYTF. This chain uses TRBV19 with TRBJ1-2; 9 bases align to TRBD1. This CDR3 has 12 amino acids. Germline loops: CDR1 LNHDA, CDR2 SQIVND (reference sequence). After removal of 8 bases from V and 8 bases from J, the junction contained 6 bases not matched to a gene.